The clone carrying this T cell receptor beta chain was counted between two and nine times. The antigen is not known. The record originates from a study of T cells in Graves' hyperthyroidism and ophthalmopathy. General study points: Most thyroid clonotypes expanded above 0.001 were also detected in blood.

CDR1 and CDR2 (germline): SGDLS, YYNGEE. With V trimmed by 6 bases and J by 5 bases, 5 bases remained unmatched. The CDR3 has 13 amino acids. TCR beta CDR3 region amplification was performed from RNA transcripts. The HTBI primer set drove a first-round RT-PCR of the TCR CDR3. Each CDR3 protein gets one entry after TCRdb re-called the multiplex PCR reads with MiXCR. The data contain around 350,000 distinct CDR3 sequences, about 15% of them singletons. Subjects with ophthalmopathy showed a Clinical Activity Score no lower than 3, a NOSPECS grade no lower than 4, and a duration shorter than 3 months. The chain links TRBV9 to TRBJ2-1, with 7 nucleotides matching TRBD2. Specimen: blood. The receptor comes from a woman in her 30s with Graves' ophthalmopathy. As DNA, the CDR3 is TGTGCCAGCACGGGGGGATCGGACAATGAGCAGTTCTTC. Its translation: CASTGGSDNEQFF.